The source of this T cell receptor (beta chain) is a study of cytomegalovirus exposure and HLA in healthy donors. Worth noting for this clone: Its antigen is not identified.

The study ran its PCR with 60 Vbeta and 13 Jbeta primers. Generated by immunoSEQ multiplex PCR, the TCRdb table keeps only in-frame clones and is missing some. The sample carries 100,000 to 120,000 clones, under 80% recorded once. CDR3 length: 19 residues. Per germline, CDR1 MDHEN and CDR2 SYDVKM. V shed 2 bases and J 4 bases; nucleotides not matched to a gene: 18. Whole-study results and caveats: A reported reduction in N-insertions relative to the roughly 710-donor mean was seen in an Asian-associated ancestry cluster in a later analysis.

V and J are TRBV28 and TRBJ2-7, with 9 bases aligning to TRBD2. The sequenced sample consisted of PBMCs. The sequence came from a woman between 40 and 55 years old in good health and CMV-seropositive. In DNA form, the CDR3 reads TGTGCCAGCAGTTTAACGGGACTAGCTGGCCCTTGGGTCACTTACGAGCAGTACTTC. This gives the protein CASSLTGLAGPWVTYEQYF.